The 18 T cell receptor beta chains below were found in one sample sequenced in a study of blood T cells in healthy people across ages. PCR was performed a second time for about 7 to 12 cycles using a sample-barcoded 5' primer and a J-beta primer mix. TCRdb re-derived calls from the 5' RACE reads in MiXCR, one entry per CDR3 protein. The data show 1,500,000 or so distinct CDR3 sequences, with under 55% seen just once and 4% held by the top ten. Specimen: blood. These receptor sequences come from a woman in her late teens or twenties in good health.

This rearrangement joins TRBV4-1 to TRBJ2-3; D gene unclear. With 3 bases removed from V and 5 bases from J, the gap between germline ends came to 12 bases. CDR3 length: 14 residues. Germline CDR1 and CDR2: MGHRA and YSYEKL. CDR3 residues: CASSQVVRLDTQYF. The CDR3 bases are TGCGCCAGCAGCCAGGTGGTCCGGCTAGATACGCAGTATTTT.

The chain couples TRBV2 to TRBJ1-1; D is unclear. Trimming pared 6 bases from V and 12 bases from J, leaving 17 bases between. This CDR3 has 12 residues. In germline, CDR1 is SNHLY, CDR2 FYNNEI. In DNA, the CDR3 is TGTGCCAGCAGGGACTCTCAGCCCAGCCCTTTCTTT. Encoded protein: CASRDSQPSPFF.

The rearrangement links TRBV12-3 or TRBV12-4 to TRBJ2-7, with D possibly matching TRBD2 (5 bases). V was clipped by 5 bases and J by 7 bases, with 24 bases between them. The CDR3 has 16 residues. The CDR3 is CASSPSVGSGYNEQYF. The CDR3 bases are TGTGCCAGCAGTCCGTCAGTTGGGAGCGGTTACAATGAGCAGTACTTC.

This clonotype has more than one count but fewer than ten. The chain links TRBV20-1 to TRBJ2-7, with TRBD1 matching over 7 bases. CDR1 and CDR2 from the germline V gene are DFQATT and SNEGSKA (reference sequence). CDR3 length equals 15 residues. The V and J ends lost 0 bases and 5 bases, in that order; junction bases with no gene match: 10. The DNA of the CDR3 is TGCAGTGCTAGAGATTTCCGACTGGACAGGAACGAGCAGTACTTC. It yields the protein CSARDFRLDRNEQYF.

The V gene is TRBV20-1, the J gene TRBJ2-1, with a possible D match to TRBD1 (5 bases). The germline gives CDR1 DFQATT, CDR2 SNEGSKA (reference sequence). The CDR3 runs to 15 residues. Trimming shortened V by 1 base and J by 7 bases, and 17 bases separated the two germline ends. This CDR3 is CSARAGWTQSNEQFF. The CDR3 coding sequence is TGCAGTGCTAGAGCAGGTTGGACACAATCTAATGAGCAGTTCTTC.

The V and J genes are TRBV7-9 and TRBJ2-5; D possibly corresponds to TRBD1 (6 bases). The CDR3 sequence is 16 residues long. Germline V lookup: CDR1 SEHNR, CDR2 FQNEAQ (reference sequence). Trimming left V 1 base short and J 2 bases short, with 14 bases between. CDR3 coding DNA: TGTGCCAGCAGCTTAGGTCAGGACAGATCGCAAGAGACCCAGTACTTC. Encoded protein: CASSLGQDRSQETQYF.

The rearrangement links TRBV12-3 or TRBV12-4 to TRBJ2-7; a weak D match, TRBD1 (5 bases). The CDR3 covers 14 residues. Trimming shortened V by 6 bases and J by 1 base, and 13 bases separated the two germline ends. The CDR3 DNA reads as TGTGCCAGCAGGGACCAGGACACTTCCTACGAGCAGTACTTC. It codes for CASRDQDTSYEQYF.

This chain's CDR3 is CATDPTGGGYEQYF. CDR3 DNA sequence: TGTGCCACGGATCCCACAGGGGGAGGGTACGAGCAGTACTTC. The chain links TRBV27 to TRBJ2-7; tentative D call: TRBD1 (8 bases). Germline-derived CDR1 and CDR2 are MNHEY and SMNVEV (reference sequence). This CDR3 comprises 14 residues. Deletions cut 10 bases from V and 4 bases from J, with 20 bases between.

This clonotype has just a few counts. The chain employs TRBV27 and TRBJ1-2; D is possibly TRBD1 (6 bases). In germline, CDR1 is MNHEY, CDR2 SMNVEV (reference sequence). With 6 bases removed from V and 0 bases from J, the gap between germline ends came to 23 bases. CDR3 length equals 18 residues. CDR3 protein: CASSSIGGGTGPNYGYTF. CDR3 nucleotide sequence: TGTGCCAGCAGCTCTATAGGAGGGGGAACCGGACCTAACTATGGCTACACCTTC.

The DNA of the CDR3 is TGTGCCAGCAAGGGACCCGAGCCCTATGGCTACACCTTC. The encoded protein is CASKGPEPYGYTF. The genes are TRBV7-9 and TRBJ1-2; tentative D call: TRBD1 (5 bases). V was trimmed by 7 bases and J by 4 bases, leaving 13 bases between them. The germline gives CDR1 SEHNR, CDR2 FQNEAQ (reference sequence). The CDR3 has 13 residues.

The chain uses TRBV4-3 and TRBJ2-1; D is ambiguous. The germline CDR1 and CDR2 sequences are LGHNA and YSLEER. The CDR3 length is 14 residues. With 7 bases removed from V and 1 base from J, the gap between germline ends came to 11 bases. CDR3 bases: TGCGCCAGCAAGCCGGACGGTTCCTACAATGAGCAGTTCTTC. Amino acid sequence: CASKPDGSYNEQFF.

The rearrangement joins TRBV6-2 or TRBV6-3 to TRBJ2-7; no reliable D call. V was shortened by 4 bases and J by 7 bases, with 14 bases between the two germline ends. CDR1 is MNHEY and CDR2 is SVGEGT in the germline V gene. This CDR3 contains 13 residues. CDR3 protein: CASSWARFNEQYF. In DNA, the CDR3 is TGTGCCAGCAGTTGGGCTAGATTCAATGAGCAGTACTTC.

The rearrangement joins TRBV29-1 to TRBJ2-1; D unclear. Trimming took off 4 bases at V and 6 bases at J, with 7 bases between the two ends. The V gene's germline CDR1 is SQVTM and CDR2 ANQGSEA. This CDR3 region has 11 residues. The CDR3 DNA follows: TGCAGCGTTGGAGTTAGCAATGAGCAGTTCTTC. Its protein is CSVGVSNEQFF.

CDR3 bases: TGTGCCAGCAGTGGACAGGGAGTGAACACCGGGGAGCTGTTTTTT. It codes for CASSGQGVNTGELFF. The chain carries TRBV12-3 or TRBV12-4 and TRBJ2-2; 8 bases map to TRBD1. After removal of 5 bases from V and 1 base from J, the junction contained 3 bases not matched to a gene. The CDR3 consists of 15 residues.

This chain connects TRBV6-2 or TRBV6-3 to TRBJ1-5, with D tentatively TRBD1 (5 bases). Trimming removed 6 bases at V and 0 bases at J, with 15 bases between. This CDR3 has 16 residues. Germline assignment: CDR1 MNHEY and CDR2 SVGEGT. In DNA form, the CDR3 reads TGTGCCAGCAGAGCTGGGGACCGCCTTAGCAATCAGCCCCAGCATTTT. Its translation: CASRAGDRLSNQPQHF.

The chain recombines TRBV20-1 with TRBJ2-4; TRBD2 agrees at 7 bases. The CDR3 is made up of 11 amino acids. The germline gives CDR1 DFQATT, CDR2 SNEGSKA (reference sequence). Unmatched junction bases numbered 3, after V lost 0 bases and J lost 13 bases. The CDR3 coding sequence is TGCAGTGCTAGAGAGGGACTACGGCAGTACTTC. Translation: CSAREGLRQYF.

This clonotype occurred many times. The chain combines TRBV10-3 with TRBJ1-2; D call uncertain. The V gene lost 8 bases and the J gene lost 2 bases, with 12 bases spanning the gap. CDR1 and CDR2 (germline): ENHRY, SYGVKD. The CDR3 covers 13 residues. The CDR3 DNA follows: TGTGCCATCCGGGGTCAAATAAACTATGGCTACACCTTC. This sequence encodes CAIRGQINYGYTF.

The rearrangement links TRBV30 to TRBJ1-1; D possibly corresponds to TRBD1 (5 bases). The CDR3 is 10 amino acids. V lost 5 bases, J lost 5 bases, and 6 bases lay in between. Germline lookup yields CDR1 GTSNPN and CDR2 SVGIG (reference sequence). CDR3 protein: CAWGGTEAFF. For the CDR3, the DNA is TGTGCCTGGGGGGGAACTGAAGCTTTCTTT.